The clone carrying this T cell receptor (beta chain) was counted only a few times. The entry originates in a study of blood T cell repertoires in COVID-19. Looking at the study overall: COVID-19 samples from acute and convalescent phases originated in the United States, Italy and Spain.

CDR1 SGHRS and CDR2 YFSETQ come from the germline V gene. The CDR3 sequence is 17 residues long. Germline trimming cut 4 bases from V and 5 bases from J; bases unmatched to any gene: 14. How the authors handled the data: Reference gene primer amplification in the assay estimated nucleated cell counts. Method: immunoSEQ multiplex PCR; TCRdb's copy keeps in-frame clones and lacks some. V, J and clone size reflect that table, while D and trimming were determined from the DNA. The top ten hold just over 8% of the sample, which has fewer than 75,000 clones, about 90% seen once. This TCR was sampled from a man aged 50 or older with active COVID-19. The sequenced sample was peripheral blood. The chain uses TRBV5-1 and TRBJ1-4, with TRBD1 matching over 7 bases. The CDR3 is CASSRYTGAASNEKLFF. The CDR3 DNA reads TGCGCCAGCAGCCGCTATACAGGGGCGGCCTCGAATGAAAAACTGTTTTTT.